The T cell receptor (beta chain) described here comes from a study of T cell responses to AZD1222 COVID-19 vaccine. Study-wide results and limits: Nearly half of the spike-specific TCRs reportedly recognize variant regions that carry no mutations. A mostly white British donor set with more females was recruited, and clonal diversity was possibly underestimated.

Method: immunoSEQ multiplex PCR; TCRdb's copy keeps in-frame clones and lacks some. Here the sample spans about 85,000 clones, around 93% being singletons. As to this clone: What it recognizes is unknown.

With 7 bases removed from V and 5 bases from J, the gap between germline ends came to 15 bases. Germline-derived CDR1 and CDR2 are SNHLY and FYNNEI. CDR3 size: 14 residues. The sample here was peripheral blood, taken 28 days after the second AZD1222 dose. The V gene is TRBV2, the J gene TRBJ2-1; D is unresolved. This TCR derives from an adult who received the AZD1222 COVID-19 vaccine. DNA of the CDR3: TGTGCCAGCAACTTTGGGGATCCCGACAATGAGCAGTTCTTC. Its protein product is CASNFGDPDNEQFF.